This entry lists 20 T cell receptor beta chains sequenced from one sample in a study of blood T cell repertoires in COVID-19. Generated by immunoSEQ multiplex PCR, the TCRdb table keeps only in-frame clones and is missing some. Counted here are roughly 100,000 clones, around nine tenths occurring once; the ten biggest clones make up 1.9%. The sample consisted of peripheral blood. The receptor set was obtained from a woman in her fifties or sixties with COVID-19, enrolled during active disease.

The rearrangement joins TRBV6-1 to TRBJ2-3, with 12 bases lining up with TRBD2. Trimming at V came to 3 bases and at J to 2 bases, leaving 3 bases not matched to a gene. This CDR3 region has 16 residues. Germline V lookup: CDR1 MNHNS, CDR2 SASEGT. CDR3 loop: CASSETSGGFTDTQYF. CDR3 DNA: TGTGCCAGCAGTGAGACTAGCGGGGGCTTCACAGATACGCAGTATTTT.

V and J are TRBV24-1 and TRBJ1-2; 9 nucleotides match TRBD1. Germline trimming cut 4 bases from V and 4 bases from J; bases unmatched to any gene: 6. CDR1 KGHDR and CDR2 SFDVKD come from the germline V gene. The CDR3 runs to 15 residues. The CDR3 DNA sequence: TGTGCCACCAGTGAATCACAGGGGGCGGGCTATGGCTACACCTTC. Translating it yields CATSESQGAGYGYTF.

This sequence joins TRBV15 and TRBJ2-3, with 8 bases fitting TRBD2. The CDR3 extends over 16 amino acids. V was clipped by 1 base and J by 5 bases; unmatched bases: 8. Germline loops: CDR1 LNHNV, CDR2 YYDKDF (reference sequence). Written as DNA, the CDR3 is TGTGCCACCAGCAGAGTCGTTCGGGGGGGCGAAGATACGCAGTATTTT. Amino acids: CATSRVVRGGEDTQYF.

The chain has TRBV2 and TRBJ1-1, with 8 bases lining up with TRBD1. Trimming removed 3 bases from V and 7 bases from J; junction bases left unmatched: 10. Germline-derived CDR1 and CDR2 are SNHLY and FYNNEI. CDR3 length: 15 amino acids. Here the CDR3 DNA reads TGTGCCAGCAGTGACTTTGCAGGGGGCCTTCTTGAAGCTTTCTTT. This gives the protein CASSDFAGGLLEAFF.

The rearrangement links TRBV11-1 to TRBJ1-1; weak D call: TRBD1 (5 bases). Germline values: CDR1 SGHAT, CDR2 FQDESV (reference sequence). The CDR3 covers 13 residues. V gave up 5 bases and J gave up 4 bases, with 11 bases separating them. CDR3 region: CASSPGPATEAFF. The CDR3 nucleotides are TGTGCCAGCAGCCCAGGGCCGGCCACTGAAGCTTTCTTT. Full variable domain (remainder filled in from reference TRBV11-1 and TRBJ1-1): EAEVAQSPRYKITEKSQAVAFWCDPISGHATLYWYRQILGQGPELLVQFQDESVVDDSQLPKDRFSAERLKGVDSTLKIQPAELGDSAMYLCASSPGPATEAFFGQGTRLTVV.

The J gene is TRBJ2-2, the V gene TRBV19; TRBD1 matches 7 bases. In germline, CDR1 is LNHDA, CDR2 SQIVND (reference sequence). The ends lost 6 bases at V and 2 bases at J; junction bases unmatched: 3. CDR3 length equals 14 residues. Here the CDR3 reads CASSGQANTGELFF. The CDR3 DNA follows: TGTGCCAGTAGCGGACAGGCTAACACCGGGGAGCTGTTTTTT.

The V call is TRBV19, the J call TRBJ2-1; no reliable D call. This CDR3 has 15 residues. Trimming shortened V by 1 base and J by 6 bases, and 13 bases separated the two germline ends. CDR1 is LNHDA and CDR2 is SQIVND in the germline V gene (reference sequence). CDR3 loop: CASSIAQSYPNEQFF. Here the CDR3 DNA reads TGTGCCAGTAGTATAGCGCAGTCATATCCCAATGAGCAGTTCTTC. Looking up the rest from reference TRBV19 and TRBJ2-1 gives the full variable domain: DGGITQSPKYLFRKEGQNVTLSCEQNLNHDAMYWYRQDPGQGLRLIYYSQIVNDFQKGDIAEGYSVSREKKESFPLTVTSAQKNPTAFYLCASSIAQSYPNEQFFGPGTRLTVL.

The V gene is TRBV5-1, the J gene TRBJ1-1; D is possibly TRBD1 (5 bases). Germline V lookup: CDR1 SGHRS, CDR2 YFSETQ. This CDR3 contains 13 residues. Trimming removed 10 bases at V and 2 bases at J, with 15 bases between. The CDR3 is CASSQGYNTEAFF. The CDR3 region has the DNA TGCGCCTCCAGCCAGGGCTACAACACTGAAGCTTTCTTT.

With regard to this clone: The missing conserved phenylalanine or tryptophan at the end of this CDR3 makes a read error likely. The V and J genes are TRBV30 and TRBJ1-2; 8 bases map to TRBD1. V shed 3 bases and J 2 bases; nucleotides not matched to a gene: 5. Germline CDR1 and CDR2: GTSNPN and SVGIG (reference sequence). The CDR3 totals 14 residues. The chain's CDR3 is CAWRNRGRNYGYTL. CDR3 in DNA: TGTGCCTGGAGAAACAGGGGGAGGAACTATGGCTACACCCTC.

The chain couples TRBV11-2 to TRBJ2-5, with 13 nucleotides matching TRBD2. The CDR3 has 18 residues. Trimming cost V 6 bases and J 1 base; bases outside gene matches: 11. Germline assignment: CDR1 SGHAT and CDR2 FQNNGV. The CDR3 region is CASRSLGWTSGGQETQYF. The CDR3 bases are TGTGCCAGCAGGTCCCTTGGGTGGACTAGCGGGGGCCAAGAGACCCAGTACTTC.

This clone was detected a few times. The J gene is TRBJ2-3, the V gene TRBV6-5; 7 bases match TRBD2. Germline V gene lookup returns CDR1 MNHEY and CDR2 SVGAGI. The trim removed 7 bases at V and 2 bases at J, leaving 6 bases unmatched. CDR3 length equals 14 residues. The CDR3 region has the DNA TGTGCCAGCATCAGGACTAGGCCCACAGATACGCAGTATTTT. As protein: CASIRTRPTDTQYF.

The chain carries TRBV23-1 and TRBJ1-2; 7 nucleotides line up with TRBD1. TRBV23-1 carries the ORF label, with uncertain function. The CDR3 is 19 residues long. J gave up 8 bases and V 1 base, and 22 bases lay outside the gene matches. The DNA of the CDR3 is TGCGCCAGCAGTCAATTTTGGTCCGTGCCCCGACAGGGCAATGACGGCTACACCTTC. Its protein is CASSQFWSVPRQGNDGYTF.

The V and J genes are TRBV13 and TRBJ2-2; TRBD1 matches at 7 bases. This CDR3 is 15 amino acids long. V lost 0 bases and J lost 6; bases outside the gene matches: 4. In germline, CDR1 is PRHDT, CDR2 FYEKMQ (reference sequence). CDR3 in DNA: TGTGCCAGCAGCTTAGGACAGGGGTTCCCCGGGGAGCTGTTTTTT. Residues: CASSLGQGFPGELFF.

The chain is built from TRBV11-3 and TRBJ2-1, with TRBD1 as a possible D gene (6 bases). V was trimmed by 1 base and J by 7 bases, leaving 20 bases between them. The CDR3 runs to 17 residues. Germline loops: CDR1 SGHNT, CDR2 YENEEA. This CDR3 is CASSLGRATRGKNEQFF. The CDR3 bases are TGTGCCAGCAGCTTAGGGCGGGCGACGAGGGGGAAGAATGAGCAGTTCTTC.

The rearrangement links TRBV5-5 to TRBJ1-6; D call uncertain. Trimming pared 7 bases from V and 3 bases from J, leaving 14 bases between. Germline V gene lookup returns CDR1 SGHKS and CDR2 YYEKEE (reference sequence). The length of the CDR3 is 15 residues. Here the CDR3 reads CASAPVEVYNSPLHF. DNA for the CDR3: TGTGCCAGCGCCCCGGTGGAGGTCTATAATTCACCCCTCCACTTT. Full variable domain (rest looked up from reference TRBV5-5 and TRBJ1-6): DAGVTQSPTHLIKTRGQQVTLRCSPISGHKSVSWYQQVLGQGPQFIFQYYEKEERGRGNFPDRFSARQFPNYSSELNVNALLLGDSALYLCASAPVEVYNSPLHFGNGTRLTVT.

The CDR3 nucleotides are TGTGCCAGCAGTTTATCGGGACAGGGGGTAAGTGAGCAGTTCTTC. It specifies CASSLSGQGVSEQFF. The chain couples TRBV27 to TRBJ2-1, with 11 nucleotides matching TRBD1. CDR1 is MNHEY and CDR2 is SMNVEV in the germline V gene (reference sequence). CDR3 length: 15 residues. With 0 bases clipped from V and 9 bases from J, the junction kept 4 bases outside the gene matches.

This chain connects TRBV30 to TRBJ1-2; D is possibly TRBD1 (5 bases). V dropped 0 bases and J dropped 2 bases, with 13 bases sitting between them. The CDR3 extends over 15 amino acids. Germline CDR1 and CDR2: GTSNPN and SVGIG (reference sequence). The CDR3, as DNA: TGTGCCTGGAGTGTGTGGGGGGTAGGGAACTATGGCTACACCTTC. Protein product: CAWSVWGVGNYGYTF. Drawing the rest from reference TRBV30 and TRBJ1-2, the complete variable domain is SQTIHQWPATLVQPVGSPLSLECTVEGTSNPNLYWYRQAAGRGLQLLFYSVGIGQISSEVPQNLSASRPQDRQFILSSKKLLLSDSGFYLCAWSVWGVGNYGYTFGSGTRLTVV.

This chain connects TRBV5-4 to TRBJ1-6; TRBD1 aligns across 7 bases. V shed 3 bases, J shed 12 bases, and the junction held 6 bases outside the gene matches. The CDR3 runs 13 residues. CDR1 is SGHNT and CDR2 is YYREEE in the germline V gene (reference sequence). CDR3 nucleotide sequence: TGTGCCAGCAGCTACAGGGGTACGGGACCCCTCCACTTT. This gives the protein CASSYRGTGPLHF.

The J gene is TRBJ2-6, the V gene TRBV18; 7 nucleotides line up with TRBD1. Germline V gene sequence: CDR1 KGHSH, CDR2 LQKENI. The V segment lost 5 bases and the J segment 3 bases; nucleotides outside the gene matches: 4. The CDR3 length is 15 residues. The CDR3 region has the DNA TGTGCCAGCTCAACGACAGGGCTTGGGGCCAACGTCCTGACTTTC. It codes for CASSTTGLGANVLTF.

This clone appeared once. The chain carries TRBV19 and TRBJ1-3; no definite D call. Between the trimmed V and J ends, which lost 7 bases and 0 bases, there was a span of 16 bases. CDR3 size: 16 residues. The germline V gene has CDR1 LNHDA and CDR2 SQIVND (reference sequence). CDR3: CASTVEAVHSGNTIYF. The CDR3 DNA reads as TGTGCCAGTACCGTCGAGGCGGTTCACTCTGGAAACACCATATATTTT. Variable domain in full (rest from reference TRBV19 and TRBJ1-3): DGGITQSPKYLFRKEGQNVTLSCEQNLNHDAMYWYRQDPGQGLRLIYYSQIVNDFQKGDIAEGYSVSREKKESFPLTVTSAQKNPTAFYLCASTVEAVHSGNTIYFGEGSWLTVV.